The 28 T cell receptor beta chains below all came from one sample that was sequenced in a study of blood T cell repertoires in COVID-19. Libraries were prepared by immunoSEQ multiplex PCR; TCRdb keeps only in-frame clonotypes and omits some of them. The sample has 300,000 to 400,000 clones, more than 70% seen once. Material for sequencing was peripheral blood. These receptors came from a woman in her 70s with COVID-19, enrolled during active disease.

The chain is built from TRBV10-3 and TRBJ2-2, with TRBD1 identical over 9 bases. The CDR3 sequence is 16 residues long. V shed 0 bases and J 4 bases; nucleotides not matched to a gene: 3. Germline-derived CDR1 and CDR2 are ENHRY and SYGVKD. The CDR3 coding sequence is TGTGCCATCAGTGAGTCGGGGACAGGGATCACCGGGGAGCTGTTTTTT. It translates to CAISESGTGITGELFF.

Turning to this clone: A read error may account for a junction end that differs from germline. CDR3 residues: CASSIPQGPKHF. The CDR3 nucleotides read TGTGCCAGTAGTATTCCACAGGGTCCCAAGCACTTC. The chain carries TRBV19 and TRBJ2-5, with a weak D call TRBD1 (6 bases). The germline V gene has CDR1 LNHDA and CDR2 SQIVND (reference sequence). The CDR3 loop spans 12 amino acids.

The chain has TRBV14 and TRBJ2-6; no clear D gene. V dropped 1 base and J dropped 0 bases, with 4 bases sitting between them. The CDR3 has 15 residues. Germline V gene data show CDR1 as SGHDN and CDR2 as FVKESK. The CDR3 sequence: CASSQGSSGANVLTF. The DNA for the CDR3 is TGTGCCAGCAGCCAAGGGAGCTCTGGGGCCAACGTCCTGACTTTC.

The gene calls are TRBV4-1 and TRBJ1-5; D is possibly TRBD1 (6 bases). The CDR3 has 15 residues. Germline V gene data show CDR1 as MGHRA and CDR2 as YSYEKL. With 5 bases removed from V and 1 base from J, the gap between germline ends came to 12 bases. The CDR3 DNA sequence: TGCGCCAGCAGCAGTTTCCAGGGGAGCAATCAGCCCCAGCATTTT. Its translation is CASSSFQGSNQPQHF.

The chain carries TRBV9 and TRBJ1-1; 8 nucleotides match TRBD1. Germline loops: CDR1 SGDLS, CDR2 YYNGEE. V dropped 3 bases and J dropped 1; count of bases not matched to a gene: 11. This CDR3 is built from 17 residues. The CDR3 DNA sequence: TGTGCCAGCAGCGGATCGGACAGGGCCACTCAGAACACTGAAGCTTTCTTT. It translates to CASSGSDRATQNTEAFF.

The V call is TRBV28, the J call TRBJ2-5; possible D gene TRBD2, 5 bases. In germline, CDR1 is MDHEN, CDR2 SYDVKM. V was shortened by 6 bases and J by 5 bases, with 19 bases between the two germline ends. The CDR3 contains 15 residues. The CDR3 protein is CASSYRTPELETQYF. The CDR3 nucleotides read TGTGCCAGCAGCTACCGGACTCCCGAGCTGGAGACCCAGTACTTC.

CDR3 loop: CSASTGLAGPKETQYF. CDR3 in DNA: TGCAGTGCTAGTACAGGACTAGCGGGCCCCAAGGAGACCCAGTACTTC. The J gene is TRBJ2-5, the V gene TRBV20-1, with TRBD2 identical over 11 bases. The V gene end was trimmed by 3 bases and the J gene end by 5 bases; junction bases not matched to a gene: 11. The CDR3 loop spans 16 amino acids. The germline V gene has CDR1 DFQATT and CDR2 SNEGSKA (reference sequence).

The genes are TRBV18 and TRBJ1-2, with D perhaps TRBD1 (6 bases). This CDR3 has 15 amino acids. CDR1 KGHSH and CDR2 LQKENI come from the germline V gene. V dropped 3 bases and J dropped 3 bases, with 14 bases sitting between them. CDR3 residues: CASSPRSTGDYGYTF. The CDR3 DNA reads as TGTGCCAGCTCACCTAGGTCGACAGGAGACTATGGCTACACCTTC.

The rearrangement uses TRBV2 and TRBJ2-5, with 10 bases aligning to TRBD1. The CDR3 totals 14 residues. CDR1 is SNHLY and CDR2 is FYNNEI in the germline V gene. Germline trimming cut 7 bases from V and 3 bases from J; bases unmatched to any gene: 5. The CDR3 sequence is CASKTGTGEETQYF. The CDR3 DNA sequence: TGTGCCAGCAAAACCGGGACAGGGGAAGAGACCCAGTACTTC.

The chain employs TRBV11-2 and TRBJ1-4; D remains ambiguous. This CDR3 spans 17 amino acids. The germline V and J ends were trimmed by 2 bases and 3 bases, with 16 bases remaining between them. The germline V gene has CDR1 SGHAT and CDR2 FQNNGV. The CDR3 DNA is TGTGCCAGCAGCTTAAGCCCCTGGAGTTTTGCTAATGAAAAACTGTTTTTT. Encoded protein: CASSLSPWSFANEKLFF.

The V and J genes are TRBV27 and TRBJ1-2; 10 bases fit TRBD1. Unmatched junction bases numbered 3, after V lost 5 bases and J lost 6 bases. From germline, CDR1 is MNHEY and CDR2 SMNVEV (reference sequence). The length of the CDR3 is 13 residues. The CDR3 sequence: CASSIGTGDGYTF. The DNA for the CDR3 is TGTGCCAGCAGTATCGGGACAGGGGATGGCTACACCTTC.

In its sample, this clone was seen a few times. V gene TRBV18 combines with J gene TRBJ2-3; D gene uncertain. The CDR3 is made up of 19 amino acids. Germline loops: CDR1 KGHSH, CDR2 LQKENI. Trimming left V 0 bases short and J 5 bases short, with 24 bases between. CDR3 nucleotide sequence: TGTGCCAGCTCACCACCGGAGCCATGGCTTAAAGGATTGAAAGATACGCAGTATTTT. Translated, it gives CASSPPEPWLKGLKDTQYF.

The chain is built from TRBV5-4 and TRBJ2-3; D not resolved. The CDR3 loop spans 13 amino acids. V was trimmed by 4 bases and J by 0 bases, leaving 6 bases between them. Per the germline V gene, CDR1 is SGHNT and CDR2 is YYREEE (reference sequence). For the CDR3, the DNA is TGTGCCAGCAGCCCTTATAGCACAGATACGCAGTATTTT. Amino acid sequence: CASSPYSTDTQYF.

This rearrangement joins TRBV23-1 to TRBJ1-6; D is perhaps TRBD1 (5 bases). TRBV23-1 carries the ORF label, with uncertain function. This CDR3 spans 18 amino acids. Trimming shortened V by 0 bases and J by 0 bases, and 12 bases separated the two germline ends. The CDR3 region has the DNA TGCGCCAGCAGTCAATCCAGGCGGGGGAGCTCCTATAATTCACCCCTCCACTTT. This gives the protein CASSQSRRGSSYNSPLHF.

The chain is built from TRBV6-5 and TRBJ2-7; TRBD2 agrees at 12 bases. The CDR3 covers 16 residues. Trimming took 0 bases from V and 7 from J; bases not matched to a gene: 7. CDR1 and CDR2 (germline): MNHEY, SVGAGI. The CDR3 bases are TGTGCCAGCAGTTACTCTCCTAGCGGGGGGGTTGGGGAGCAGTACTTC. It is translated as CASSYSPSGGVGEQYF.

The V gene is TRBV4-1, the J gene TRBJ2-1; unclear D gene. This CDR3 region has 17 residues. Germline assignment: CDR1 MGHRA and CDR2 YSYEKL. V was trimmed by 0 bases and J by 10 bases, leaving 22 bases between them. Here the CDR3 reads CASSQEPRGTPNWEQFF. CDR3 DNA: TGCGCCAGCAGCCAAGAGCCCCGCGGAACCCCTAATTGGGAGCAGTTCTTC.

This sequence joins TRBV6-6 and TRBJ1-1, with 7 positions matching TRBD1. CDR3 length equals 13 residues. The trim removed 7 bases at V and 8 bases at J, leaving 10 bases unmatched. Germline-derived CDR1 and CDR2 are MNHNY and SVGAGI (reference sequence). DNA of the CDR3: TGTGCCAGCAACCAAAACCCAGGGGGGGAAGCTTTCTTT. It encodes CASNQNPGGEAFF.

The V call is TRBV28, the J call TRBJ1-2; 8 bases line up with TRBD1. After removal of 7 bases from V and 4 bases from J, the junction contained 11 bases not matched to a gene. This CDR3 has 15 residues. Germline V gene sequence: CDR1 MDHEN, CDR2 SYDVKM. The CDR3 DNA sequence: TGTGCCAGCATAACGGCGGCAGGGGGCAGCTATGGCTACACCTTC. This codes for CASITAAGGSYGYTF.

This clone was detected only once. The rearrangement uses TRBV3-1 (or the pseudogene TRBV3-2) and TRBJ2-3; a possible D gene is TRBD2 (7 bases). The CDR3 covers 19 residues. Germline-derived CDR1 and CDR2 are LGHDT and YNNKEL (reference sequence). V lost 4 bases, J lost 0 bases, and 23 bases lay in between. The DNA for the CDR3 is TGTGCCAGCAGCCGCCGATGGGCGGGGGCCCTGACTAGCACAGATACGCAGTATTTT. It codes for CASSRRWAGALTSTDTQYF.

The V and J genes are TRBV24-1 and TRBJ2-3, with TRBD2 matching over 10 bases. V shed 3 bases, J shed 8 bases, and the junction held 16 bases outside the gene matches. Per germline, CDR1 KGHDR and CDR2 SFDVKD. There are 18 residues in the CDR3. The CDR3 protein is CATSDKDLSSGGHVTQYF. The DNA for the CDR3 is TGTGCCACCAGTGATAAAGACCTTTCTAGCGGGGGTCATGTTACGCAGTATTTT.

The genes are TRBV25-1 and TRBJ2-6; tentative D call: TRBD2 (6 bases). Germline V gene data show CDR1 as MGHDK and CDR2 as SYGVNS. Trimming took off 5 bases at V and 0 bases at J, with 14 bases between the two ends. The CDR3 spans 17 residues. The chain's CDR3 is CASSFAGTLSGANVLTF. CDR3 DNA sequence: TGTGCCAGCAGTTTCGCAGGGACTCTCTCTGGGGCCAACGTCCTGACTTTC.

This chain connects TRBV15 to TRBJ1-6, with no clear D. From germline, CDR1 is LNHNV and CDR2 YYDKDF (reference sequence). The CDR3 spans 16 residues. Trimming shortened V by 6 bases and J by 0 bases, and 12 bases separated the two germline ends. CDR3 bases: TGTGCCACCAGGGACTCTAGGAGCTCCTATAATTCACCCCTCCACTTT. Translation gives CATRDSRSSYNSPLHF.

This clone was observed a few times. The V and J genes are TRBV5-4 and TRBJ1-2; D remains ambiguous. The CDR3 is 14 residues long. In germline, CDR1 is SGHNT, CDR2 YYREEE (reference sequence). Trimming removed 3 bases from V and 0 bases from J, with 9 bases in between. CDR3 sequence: CASSSSTANYGYTF. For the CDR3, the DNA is TGTGCCAGCAGCTCGTCTACAGCTAACTATGGCTACACCTTC. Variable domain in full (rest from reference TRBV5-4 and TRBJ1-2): ETGVTQSPTHLIKTRGQQVTLRCSSQSGHNTVSWYQQALGQGPQFIFQYYREEENGRGNFPPRFSGLQFPNYSSELNVNALELDDSALYLCASSSSTANYGYTFGSGTRLTVV.

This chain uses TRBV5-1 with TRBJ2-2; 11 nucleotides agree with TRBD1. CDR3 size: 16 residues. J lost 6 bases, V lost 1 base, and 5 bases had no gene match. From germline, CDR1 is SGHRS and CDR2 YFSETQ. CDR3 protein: CASSLPGQGVAGELFF. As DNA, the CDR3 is TGCGCCAGCAGCTTGCCGGGACAGGGGGTTGCCGGGGAGCTGTTTTTT.

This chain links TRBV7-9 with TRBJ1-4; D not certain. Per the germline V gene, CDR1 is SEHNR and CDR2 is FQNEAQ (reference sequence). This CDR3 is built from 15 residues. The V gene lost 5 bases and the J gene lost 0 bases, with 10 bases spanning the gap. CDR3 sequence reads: CASSPDWATNEKLFF. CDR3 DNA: TGTGCCAGCAGCCCAGACTGGGCAACTAATGAAAAACTGTTTTTT.

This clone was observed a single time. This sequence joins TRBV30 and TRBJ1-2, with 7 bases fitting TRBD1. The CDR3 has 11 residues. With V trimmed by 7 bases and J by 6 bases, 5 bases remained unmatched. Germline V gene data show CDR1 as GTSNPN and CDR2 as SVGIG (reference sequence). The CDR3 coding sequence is TGTGCCTCCAGGGGGGCCAATGGCTACACCTTC. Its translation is CASRGANGYTF.

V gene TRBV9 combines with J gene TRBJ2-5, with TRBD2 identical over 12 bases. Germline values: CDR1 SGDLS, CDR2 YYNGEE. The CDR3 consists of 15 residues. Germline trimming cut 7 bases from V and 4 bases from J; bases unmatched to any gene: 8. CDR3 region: CASASGGASGETQYF. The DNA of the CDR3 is TGTGCCAGCGCTAGCGGGGGGGCCTCAGGAGAGACCCAGTACTTC.

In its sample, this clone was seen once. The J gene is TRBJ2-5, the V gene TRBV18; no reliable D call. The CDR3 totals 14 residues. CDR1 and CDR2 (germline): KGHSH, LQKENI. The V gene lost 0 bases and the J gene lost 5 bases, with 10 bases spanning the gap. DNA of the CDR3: TGTGCCAGCTCACCACCGACTCTTAGGGAGACCCAGTACTTC. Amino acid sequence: CASSPPTLRETQYF.